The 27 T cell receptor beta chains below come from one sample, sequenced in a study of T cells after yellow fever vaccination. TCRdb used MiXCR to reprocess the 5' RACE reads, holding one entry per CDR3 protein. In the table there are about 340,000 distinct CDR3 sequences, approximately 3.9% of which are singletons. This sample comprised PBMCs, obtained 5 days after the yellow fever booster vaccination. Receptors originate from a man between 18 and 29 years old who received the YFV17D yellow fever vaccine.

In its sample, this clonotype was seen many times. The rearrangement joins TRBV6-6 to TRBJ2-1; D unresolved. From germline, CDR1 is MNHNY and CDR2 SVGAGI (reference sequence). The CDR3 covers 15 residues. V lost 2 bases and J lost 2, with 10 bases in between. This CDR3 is CASSYDAGPYNEQFF. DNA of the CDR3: TGTGCCAGCAGTTACGACGCAGGCCCCTACAATGAGCAGTTCTTC.

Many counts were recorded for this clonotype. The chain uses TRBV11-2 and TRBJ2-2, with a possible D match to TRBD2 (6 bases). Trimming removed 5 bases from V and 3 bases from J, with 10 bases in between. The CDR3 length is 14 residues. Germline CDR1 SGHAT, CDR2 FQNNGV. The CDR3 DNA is TGTGCCAGCAGCCCCCGGAGGGACACCGGGGAGCTGTTTTTT. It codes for CASSPRRDTGELFF.

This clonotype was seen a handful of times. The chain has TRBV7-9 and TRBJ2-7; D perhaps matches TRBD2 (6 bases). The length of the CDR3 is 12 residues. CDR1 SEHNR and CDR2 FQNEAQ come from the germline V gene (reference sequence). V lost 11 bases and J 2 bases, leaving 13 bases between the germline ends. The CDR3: CARLGGPYEQYV. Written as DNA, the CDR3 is TGTGCCCGCCTGGGGGGTCCCTACGAGCAGTACGTC.

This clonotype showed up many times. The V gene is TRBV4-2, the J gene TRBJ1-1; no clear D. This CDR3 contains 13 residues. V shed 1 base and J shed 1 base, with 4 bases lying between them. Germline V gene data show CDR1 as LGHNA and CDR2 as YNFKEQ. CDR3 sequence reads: CASSQGGNTEAFF. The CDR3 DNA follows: TGTGCCAGCAGCCAAGGGGGGAACACTGAAGCTTTCTTT.

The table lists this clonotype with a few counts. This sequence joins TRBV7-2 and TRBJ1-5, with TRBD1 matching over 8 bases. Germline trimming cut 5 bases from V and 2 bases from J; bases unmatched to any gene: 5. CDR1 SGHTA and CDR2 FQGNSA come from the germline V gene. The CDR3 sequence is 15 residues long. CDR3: CASSHPDRGNQPQHF. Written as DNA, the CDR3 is TGTGCCAGCAGCCACCCGGACAGGGGCAATCAGCCCCAGCATTTT.

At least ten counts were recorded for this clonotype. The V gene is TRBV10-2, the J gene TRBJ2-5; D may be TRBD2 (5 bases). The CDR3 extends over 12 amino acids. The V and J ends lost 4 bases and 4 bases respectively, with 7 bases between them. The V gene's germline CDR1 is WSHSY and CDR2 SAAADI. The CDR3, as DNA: TGCGCCAGCAGTGCCGGAGGAGAGACCCAGTACTTC. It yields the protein CASSAGGETQYF.

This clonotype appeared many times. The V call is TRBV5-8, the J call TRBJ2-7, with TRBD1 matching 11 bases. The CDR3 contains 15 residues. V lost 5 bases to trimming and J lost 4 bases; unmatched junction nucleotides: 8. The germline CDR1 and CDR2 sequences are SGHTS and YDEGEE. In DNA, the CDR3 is TGTGCCAGCAGGACCCCCGGGACAGGGGGTTACGAGCAGTACTTC. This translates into CASRTPGTGGYEQYF.

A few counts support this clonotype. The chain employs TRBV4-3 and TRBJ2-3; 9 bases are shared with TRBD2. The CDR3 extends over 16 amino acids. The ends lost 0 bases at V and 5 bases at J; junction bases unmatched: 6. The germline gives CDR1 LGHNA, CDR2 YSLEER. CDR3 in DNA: TGCGCCAGCAGCCAAGATCCAGCGGGGGGTAAAGATACGCAGTATTTT. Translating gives CASSQDPAGGKDTQYF.

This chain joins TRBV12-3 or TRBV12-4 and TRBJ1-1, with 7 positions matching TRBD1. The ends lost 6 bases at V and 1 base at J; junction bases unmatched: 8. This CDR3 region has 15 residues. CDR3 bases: TGTGCCAGCAGGCTGGGACAGCTCAAGAACACTGAAGCTTTCTTT. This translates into CASRLGQLKNTEAFF.

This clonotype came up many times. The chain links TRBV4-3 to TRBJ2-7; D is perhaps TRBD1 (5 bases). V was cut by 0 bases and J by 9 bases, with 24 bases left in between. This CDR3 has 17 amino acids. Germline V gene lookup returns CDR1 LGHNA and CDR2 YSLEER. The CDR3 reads CASSQDFISRGKLGQYF. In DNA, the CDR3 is TGCGCCAGCAGCCAAGATTTCATAAGTAGGGGAAAGCTCGGGCAGTACTTC.

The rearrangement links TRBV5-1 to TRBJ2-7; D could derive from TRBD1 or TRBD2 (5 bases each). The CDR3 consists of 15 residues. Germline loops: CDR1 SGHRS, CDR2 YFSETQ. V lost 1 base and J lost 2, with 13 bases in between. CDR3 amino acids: CASSLIQGAAYEQYF. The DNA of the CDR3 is TGCGCCAGCAGCTTGATTCAGGGAGCCGCCTACGAGCAGTACTTC.

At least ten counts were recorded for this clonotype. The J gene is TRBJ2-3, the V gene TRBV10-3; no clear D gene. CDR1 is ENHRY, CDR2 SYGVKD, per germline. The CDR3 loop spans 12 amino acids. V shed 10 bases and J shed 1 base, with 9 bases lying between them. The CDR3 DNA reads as TGTGCCACCCGGCAGGGCACAGATACGCAGTATTTT. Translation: CATRQGTDTQYF.

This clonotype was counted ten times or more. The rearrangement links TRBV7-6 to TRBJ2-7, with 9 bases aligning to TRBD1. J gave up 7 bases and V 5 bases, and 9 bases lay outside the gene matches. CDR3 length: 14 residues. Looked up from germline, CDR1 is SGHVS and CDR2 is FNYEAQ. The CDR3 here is CASSPGTGRREQYF. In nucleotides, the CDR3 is TGTGCCAGCAGCCCCGGGACAGGGAGGAGAGAGCAGTACTTC.

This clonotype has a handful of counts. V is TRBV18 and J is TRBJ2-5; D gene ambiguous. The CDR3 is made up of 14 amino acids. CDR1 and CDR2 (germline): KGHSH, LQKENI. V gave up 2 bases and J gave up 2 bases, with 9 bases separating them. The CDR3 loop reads CASSPADGQETQYF. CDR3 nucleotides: TGTGCCAGCTCACCAGCGGACGGGCAAGAGACCCAGTACTTC.

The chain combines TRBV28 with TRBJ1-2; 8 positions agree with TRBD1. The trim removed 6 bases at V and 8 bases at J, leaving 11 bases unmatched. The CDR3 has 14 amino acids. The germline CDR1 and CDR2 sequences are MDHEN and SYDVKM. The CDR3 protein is CASSDGQGARGYTF. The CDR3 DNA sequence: TGTGCCAGCAGCGATGGACAGGGAGCGAGAGGCTACACCTTC.

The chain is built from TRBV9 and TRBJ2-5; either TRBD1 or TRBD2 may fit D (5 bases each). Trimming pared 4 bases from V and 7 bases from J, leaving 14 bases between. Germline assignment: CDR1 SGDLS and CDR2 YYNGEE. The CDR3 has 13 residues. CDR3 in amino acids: CASSSPGQATQYF. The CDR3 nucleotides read TGTGCCAGCAGCTCACCGGGGCAGGCGACCCAGTACTTC.

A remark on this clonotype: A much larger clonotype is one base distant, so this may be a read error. CDR3 DNA sequence: TGCGCCAGCAGCCCGGACCGTTACGATGGCTACACCTTC. This encodes CASSPDRYDGYTF. The rearrangement links TRBV5-1 to TRBJ1-2; D gene ambiguous. The CDR3 totals 13 residues. V was pared by 4 bases and J by 6 bases, with 13 bases between. Germline V gives CDR1 SGHRS, CDR2 YFSETQ.

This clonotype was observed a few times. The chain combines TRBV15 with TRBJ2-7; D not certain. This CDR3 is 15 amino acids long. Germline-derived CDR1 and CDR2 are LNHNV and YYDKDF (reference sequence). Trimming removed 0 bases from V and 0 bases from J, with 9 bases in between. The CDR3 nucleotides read TGTGCCACCAGCAGAGAGTTGCAGATCTCCTACGAGCAGTACTTC. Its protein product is CATSRELQISYEQYF.

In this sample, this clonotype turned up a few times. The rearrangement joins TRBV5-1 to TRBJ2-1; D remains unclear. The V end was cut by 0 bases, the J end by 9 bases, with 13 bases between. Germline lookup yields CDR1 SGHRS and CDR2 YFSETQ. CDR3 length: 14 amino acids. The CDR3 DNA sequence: TGCGCCAGCAGCTTGGGATTTAAGGGCGGTGAGCAGTTCTTC. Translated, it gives CASSLGFKGGEQFF.

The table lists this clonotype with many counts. The CDR3 loop reads CASRLSSGNTIYF. CDR3 bases: TGTGCCAGCAGGTTAAGTTCTGGAAACACCATATATTTT. The chain combines TRBV27 with TRBJ1-3; the D is unclear. CDR1 is MNHEY, CDR2 SMNVEV, per germline (reference sequence). The CDR3 is 13 amino acids. Between the trimmed V and J ends, which lost 6 bases and 1 base, there was a span of 7 bases.

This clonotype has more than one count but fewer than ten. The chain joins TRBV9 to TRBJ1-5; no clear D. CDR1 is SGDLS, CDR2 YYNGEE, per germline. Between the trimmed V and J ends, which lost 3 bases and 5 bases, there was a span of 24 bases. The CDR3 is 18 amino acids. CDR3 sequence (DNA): TGTGCCAGCAGCGAGAGAGATAAAGGGTGGGGAACCGATCAGCCCCAGCATTTT. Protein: CASSERDKGWGTDQPQHF. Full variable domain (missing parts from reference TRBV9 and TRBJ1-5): DSGVTQTPKHLITATGQRVTLRCSPRSGDLSVYWYQQSLDQGLQFLIQYYNGEERAKGNILERFSAQQFPDLHSELNLSSLELGDSALYFCASSERDKGWGTDQPQHFGDGTRLSIL.

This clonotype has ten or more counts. DNA of the CDR3: TGCAGTGCTAGAGGGTTCGACACAGATACGCAGTATTTT. Its protein is CSARGFDTDTQYF. The chain has TRBV20-1 and TRBJ2-3; no firm D call. V was cut by 1 base and J by 2 bases, with 7 bases left in between. Germline V CDR1 and CDR2: DFQATT, SNEGSKA (reference sequence). CDR3 length: 13 amino acids.

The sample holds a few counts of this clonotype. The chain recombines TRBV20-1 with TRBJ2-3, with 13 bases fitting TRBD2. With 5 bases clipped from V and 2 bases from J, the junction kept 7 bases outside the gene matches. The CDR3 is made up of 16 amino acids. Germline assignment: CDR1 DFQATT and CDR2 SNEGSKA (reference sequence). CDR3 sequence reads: CSAPPLAGGLTDTQYF. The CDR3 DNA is TGCAGTGCTCCACCACTAGCGGGGGGGCTCACAGATACGCAGTATTTT.

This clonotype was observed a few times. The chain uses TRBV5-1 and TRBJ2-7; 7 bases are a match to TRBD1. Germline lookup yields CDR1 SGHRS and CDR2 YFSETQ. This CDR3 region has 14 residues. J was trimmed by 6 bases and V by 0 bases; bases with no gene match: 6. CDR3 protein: CASSLAATGSEQYF. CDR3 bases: TGCGCCAGCAGCTTGGCCGCGACAGGGTCCGAGCAGTACTTC.

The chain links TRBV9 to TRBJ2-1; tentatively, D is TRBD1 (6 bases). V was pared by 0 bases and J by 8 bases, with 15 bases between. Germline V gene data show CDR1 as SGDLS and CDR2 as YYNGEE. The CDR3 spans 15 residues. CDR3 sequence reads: CASSVVGTKGDEQFF. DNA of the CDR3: TGTGCCAGCAGCGTAGTTGGGACAAAAGGGGATGAGCAGTTCTTC.

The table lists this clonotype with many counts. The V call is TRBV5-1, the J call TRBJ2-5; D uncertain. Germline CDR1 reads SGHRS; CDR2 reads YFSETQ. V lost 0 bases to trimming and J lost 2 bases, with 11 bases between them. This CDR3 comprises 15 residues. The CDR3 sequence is CASSLVGPYQETQYF. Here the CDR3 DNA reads TGCGCCAGCAGCTTGGTTGGACCCTATCAAGAGACCCAGTACTTC. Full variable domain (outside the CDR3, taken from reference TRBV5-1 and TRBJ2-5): KAGVTQTPRYLIKTRGQQVTLSCSPISGHRSVSWYQQTPGQGLQFLFEYFSETQRNKGNFPGRFSGRQFSNSRSEMNVSTLELGDSALYLCASSLVGPYQETQYFGPGTRLLVL.

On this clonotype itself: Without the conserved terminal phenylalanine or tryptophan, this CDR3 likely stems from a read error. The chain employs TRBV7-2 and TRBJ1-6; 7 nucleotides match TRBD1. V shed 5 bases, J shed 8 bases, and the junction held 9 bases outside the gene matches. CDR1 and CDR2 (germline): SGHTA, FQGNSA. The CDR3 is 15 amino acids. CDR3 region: CASSPMTGFDSPLHI. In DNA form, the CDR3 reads TGTGCCAGCAGCCCCATGACAGGGTTCGATTCACCCCTCCACATT.